The 9 T cell receptor beta chains given below trace back to one sample, sequenced in a study of T cell changes during pregnancy in multiple sclerosis. This table comes from immunoSEQ multiplex PCR, and its TCRdb copy is limited to in-frame clones, with some not included. Of under 90,000 clones listed, 92% were seen once; the top ten hold around 1.3%. The sequenced sample was peripheral blood, obtained in the second trimester of pregnancy. Every receptor here comes from a female donor in good health, enrolled as a control in a pregnancy study.

This chain links TRBV6-1 with TRBJ2-3, with 13 nucleotides matching TRBD2. The CDR3 extends over 16 amino acids. Germline V gene sequence: CDR1 MNHNS, CDR2 SASEGT. The V segment lost 0 bases and the J segment 3 bases; nucleotides outside the gene matches: 0. Here the CDR3 DNA reads TGTGCCAGCAGTGAAGCGACTAGCGGGGGGACAGATACGCAGTATTTT. Amino acid sequence: CASSEATSGGTDTQYF.

Concerning this clone: Other DNA sequences of this sample code for an identical CDR3. The rearrangement joins TRBV18 to TRBJ2-5; TRBD1 aligns across 8 bases. V shed 6 bases and J 5 bases; nucleotides not matched to a gene: 5. The CDR3 is 13 residues long. The germline CDR1 and CDR2 sequences are KGHSH and LQKENI. The CDR3 nucleotides read TGTGCCAGCTCCCCGGACAGGGAGGAGACCCAGTACTTC. Translation gives CASSPDREETQYF.

The chain links TRBV25-1 to TRBJ2-2, with TRBD2 matching over 9 bases. CDR3 size: 17 residues. J lost 0 bases, V lost 10 bases, and 12 bases had no gene match. CDR1 is MGHDK, CDR2 SYGVNS, per germline. The CDR3 DNA is TGTGCCACGAGCCGGGGAGCGGGAGGCGCGAACACCGGGGAGCTGTTTTTT. This gives the protein CATSRGAGGANTGELFF.

On this clone: Other DNA sequences in this sample translate to the same CDR3. J is TRBJ1-3 and V is TRBV30, with D unresolved. The germline V gene has CDR1 GTSNPN and CDR2 SVGIG (reference sequence). The CDR3 loop spans 11 amino acids. CDR3 sequence (DNA): TGTGCGAGGGACTCTGGAAACACCATATATTTT. Translated, it gives CARDSGNTIYF.

This clone has a single count. This rearrangement joins TRBV5-4 to TRBJ1-1; D possibly corresponds to TRBD1 (6 bases). V lost 4 bases and J lost 5, with 15 bases in between. Per the germline V gene, CDR1 is SGHNT and CDR2 is YYREEE (reference sequence). This CDR3 has 14 residues. The CDR3 reads CASSPTGPGTEAFF. The CDR3 region has the DNA TGTGCCAGCAGCCCCACAGGGCCAGGGACTGAAGCTTTCTTT.

As DNA, the CDR3 is TGTGCCAGCAGCTTAGGGGACTCGTCCAATGAGCAGTTCTTC. It is translated as CASSLGDSSNEQFF. J is TRBJ2-1 and V is TRBV7-8; D possibly corresponds to TRBD2 (6 bases). The CDR3 covers 14 residues. Between the trimmed V and J ends, which lost 1 base and 6 bases, there was a span of 10 bases. Germline assignment: CDR1 SGHVS and CDR2 FQNEAQ.

The chain joins TRBV7-9 to TRBJ1-2; D remains ambiguous. The germline V and J ends were trimmed by 2 bases and 6 bases, with 10 bases remaining between them. The CDR3 contains 13 residues. Germline assignment: CDR1 SEHNR and CDR2 FQNEAQ (reference sequence). The CDR3 DNA sequence: TGTGCCAGCAGCTTATATAGTGCCCATGGCTACACCTTC. It encodes CASSLYSAHGYTF.

This chain uses TRBV27 with TRBJ1-5; a possible D gene is TRBD1 (6 bases). The CDR3 has 12 amino acids. Germline CDR1 reads MNHEY; CDR2 reads SMNVEV (reference sequence). The V end was cut by 8 bases, the J end by 7 bases, with 12 bases between. For the CDR3, the DNA is TGTGCCAGCGGCCAGGGGTACCAGCCCCAGCATTTT. The encoded protein is CASGQGYQPQHF.

The gene calls are TRBV13 and TRBJ2-1, with a weak D call TRBD2 (6 bases). Trimming took off 5 bases at V and 3 bases at J, with 14 bases between the two ends. The CDR3 is 15 amino acids. CDR1 PRHDT and CDR2 FYEKMQ come from the germline V gene (reference sequence). The CDR3 region has the DNA TGTGCCAGCAGCCCCTCGGCGGGAAGCTACAATGAGCAGTTCTTC. Translating it yields CASSPSAGSYNEQFF.